Below, one TCR beta chain is given with its context. Sequenced by immunoSEQ multiplex PCR; TCRdb stores in-frame clones only, minus some. The sample shows more than 95,000 clones, over 75% of them seen only once. The record originates from a study of control samples from healthy donors and cancer patients. Germline V gene data show CDR1 as KGHDR and CDR2 as SFDVKD. V lost 3 bases and J lost 9; bases outside the gene matches: 19. The CDR3 runs 18 residues. Source material: blood. The TCR comes from a man aged 18-30 years in good health. V gene TRBV24-1 combines with J gene TRBJ2-1; 7 bases are a match to TRBD2. The CDR3 loop is CATSDRTRWGGERGEQFF. The CDR3 DNA reads TGTGCCACCAGTGATCGGACCCGATGGGGGGGGGAGCGTGGTGAGCAGTTCTTC.